These 32 T cell receptor beta chains originate from one sample sequenced in a study of blood T cell repertoires in COVID-19. Clones were sequenced by immunoSEQ multiplex PCR, and TCRdb holds only the in-frame ones, with some missing. Of tens of thousands of clones in the sample, around 88% were seen once. Sequencing used peripheral blood. Receptor source: a human donor in a cohort sampled during active COVID-19.

V is TRBV25-1 and J is TRBJ1-2; D gene unclear. Trimming left V 2 bases short and J 1 base short, with 5 bases between. The CDR3 is 13 residues long. Per the germline V gene, CDR1 is MGHDK and CDR2 is SYGVNS. The CDR3, as DNA: TGTGCCAGCAGTGAAAACGGTAACTATGGCTACACCTTC. Encoded protein: CASSENGNYGYTF.

This chain links TRBV28 with TRBJ2-5; TRBD1 might be the D (6 bases). The CDR3 consists of 16 residues. Trimming pared 5 bases from V and 0 bases from J, leaving 16 bases between. CDR1 is MDHEN, CDR2 SYDVKM, per germline. The chain's CDR3 is CASSHGQTYYQETQYF. Written as DNA, the CDR3 is TGTGCCAGCAGTCATGGACAGACTTACTACCAAGAGACCCAGTACTTC.

V is TRBV5-1 and J is TRBJ2-5, with TRBD2 matching over 11 bases. The germline gives CDR1 SGHRS, CDR2 YFSETQ. The CDR3 totals 13 residues. V lost 5 bases and J lost 5; bases outside the gene matches: 2. CDR3 in amino acids: CASRLAGDETQYF. CDR3 bases: TGCGCCAGCAGACTAGCGGGGGATGAGACCCAGTACTTC.

This rearrangement joins TRBV12-3 or TRBV12-4 to TRBJ2-5; D may be TRBD2 (5 bases). Trimming stripped 7 bases from V and 7 bases from J, with 16 bases between. This CDR3 has 13 residues. The CDR3 region is CASTLDLPGTQYF. CDR3 DNA sequence: TGTGCCAGCACCTTGGACTTACCCGGGACCCAGTACTTC.

The chain combines TRBV4-3 with TRBJ1-5; D gene unclear. The CDR3 has 19 amino acids. Per the germline V gene, CDR1 is LGHNA and CDR2 is YSLEER. The V end was cut by 0 bases, the J end by 3 bases, with 21 bases between. The CDR3 region has the DNA TGCGCCAGCAGCCAAGATCCCGTGCCCACAGCCGCGCCCAATCAGCCCCAGCATTTT. Its translation: CASSQDPVPTAAPNQPQHF.

In this sample, this clone turned up once. V is TRBV4-2 and J is TRBJ1-5; D is perhaps TRBD1 (6 bases). V was pared by 3 bases and J by 4 bases, with 13 bases between. This CDR3 spans 15 amino acids. Germline CDR1 and CDR2: LGHNA and YNFKEQ. The CDR3 loop reads CASSQAGQLNQPQHF. The DNA of the CDR3 is TGTGCCAGCAGCCAGGCAGGACAGCTAAATCAGCCCCAGCATTTT.

This CDR3 is CASSMRAGMNTEAFF. The CDR3 DNA reads TGTGCCAGTAGTATGAGGGCTGGAATGAACACTGAAGCTTTCTTT. The rearrangement links TRBV19 to TRBJ1-1; D gene uncertain. This CDR3 comprises 15 residues. The V gene lost 3 bases and the J gene lost 0 bases, with 11 bases spanning the gap. Germline V gene data show CDR1 as LNHDA and CDR2 as SQIVND (reference sequence).

The chain uses TRBV7-2 and TRBJ2-5; D perhaps matches TRBD2 (6 bases). Trimming cost V 5 bases and J 5 bases, with 18 bases left between them. This CDR3 spans 15 amino acids. Germline CDR1 is SGHTA and CDR2 is FQGNSA. CDR3 in amino acids: CASSVVRAGRETQYF. The CDR3 nucleotides are TGTGCCAGCAGCGTCGTTAGGGCGGGGCGGGAGACCCAGTACTTC.

The V call is TRBV19, the J call TRBJ2-7, with D possibly being TRBD1 (5 bases). Germline CDR1 reads LNHDA; CDR2 reads SQIVND (reference sequence). V lost 0 bases, J lost 7 bases, and 19 bases lay in between. This CDR3 is built from 16 residues. The CDR3 spells CASSIDERTPAREQYF. DNA for the CDR3: TGTGCCAGTAGTATAGATGAGAGGACACCGGCTAGGGAGCAGTACTTC.

V is TRBV4-1 and J is TRBJ2-3; 11 nucleotides line up with TRBD2. Germline V CDR1 and CDR2: MGHRA, YSYEKL. V was clipped by 3 bases and J by 5 bases; unmatched bases: 7. The CDR3 extends over 16 amino acids. CDR3 residues: CASSHPLAGGRDTQYF. As DNA, the CDR3 is TGCGCCAGCAGCCACCCTCTAGCGGGGGGAAGAGATACGCAGTATTTT.

The rearrangement joins TRBV6-2 or TRBV6-3 to TRBJ1-1, with D possibly matching TRBD1 (5 bases). V was cut by 4 bases and J by 5 bases, with 17 bases left in between. This CDR3 is built from 15 residues. Germline V gives CDR1 MNHEY, CDR2 SVGEGT. CDR3 in DNA: TGTGCCAGCAGTTTAAGGGGCCGAGGAACGACTGAAGCTTTCTTT. It specifies CASSLRGRGTTEAFF.

This chain connects TRBV4-3 to TRBJ2-7; 12 bases line up with TRBD2. In germline, CDR1 is LGHNA, CDR2 YSLEER. The CDR3 sequence is 16 residues long. V dropped 2 bases and J dropped 4; count of bases not matched to a gene: 6. This chain's CDR3 is CASSQSRLAGVYEQYF. CDR3 sequence (DNA): TGCGCCAGCAGCCAATCCCGACTAGCGGGAGTGTACGAGCAGTACTTC.

The chain carries TRBV11-2 and TRBJ2-2; 11 bases are a match to TRBD1. CDR3 length equals 15 residues. Germline assignment: CDR1 SGHAT and CDR2 FQNNGV. V gave up 5 bases and J gave up 8 bases; unmatched junction bases: 7. DNA for the CDR3: TGTGCCAGCAGCCGGCCGGGACAGGGGGGAGGGGAGCTGTTTTTT. It translates to CASSRPGQGGGELFF.

This chain connects TRBV5-6 to TRBJ2-5; D ambiguous. Germline loops: CDR1 SGHDT, CDR2 YYEEEE. This CDR3 has 12 amino acids. Trimming cost V 0 bases and J 12 bases, with 12 bases left between them. The CDR3 here is CASSLGSTPEYF. In DNA, the CDR3 is TGTGCCAGCAGCTTGGGGAGTACGCCCGAGTACTTC.

This clone was picked up a small number of times. J is TRBJ2-3 and V is TRBV28; D gene unclear. Germline CDR1 and CDR2: MDHEN and SYDVKM. This CDR3 is built from 16 residues. Trimming took off 3 bases at V and 4 bases at J, with 17 bases between the two ends. As DNA, the CDR3 is TGTGCCAGCAGTTTTGTCGGCAGCGAACCGGCAGATACGCAGTATTTT. Translating it yields CASSFVGSEPADTQYF.

This chain connects TRBV5-1 to TRBJ2-3; D possibly corresponds to TRBD2 (6 bases). V dropped 4 bases and J dropped 2 bases, with 14 bases sitting between them. CDR3 size: 15 residues. Germline CDR1 and CDR2: SGHRS and YFSETQ. The CDR3 loop is CASSTAGSDTDTQYF. CDR3 in DNA: TGCGCCAGCAGCACTGCGGGGTCGGACACAGATACGCAGTATTTT.

This rearrangement joins TRBV5-3 to TRBJ1-5, with D possibly matching TRBD1 (6 bases). TRBV5-3 is an open reading frame, and its role is uncertain. The CDR3 is 15 residues long. Trimming removed 2 bases from V and 7 bases from J, with 16 bases in between. DNA of the CDR3: TGTGCCAGAAGCTTTCAAGGGACAACAGGACAGCCCCAGCATTTT. Its translation: CARSFQGTTGQPQHF.

This sequence joins TRBV9 and TRBJ1-5; the D gene is possibly TRBD1 (6 bases). Trimming removed 4 bases at V and 5 bases at J, with 19 bases between. This CDR3 spans 16 amino acids. Germline V gives CDR1 SGDLS, CDR2 YYNGEE. The CDR3 loop is CASSPWGRGADQPQHF. The DNA for the CDR3 is TGTGCCAGCAGCCCGTGGGGCAGGGGCGCGGATCAGCCCCAGCATTTT.

This chain joins TRBV4-3 and TRBJ1-2; D is possibly TRBD1 (5 bases). V was trimmed by 0 bases and J by 8 bases, leaving 19 bases between them. The CDR3 length is 16 residues. Germline CDR1 reads LGHNA; CDR2 reads YSLEER. CDR3 nucleotides: TGCGCCAGCAGCCAAGATGGAGCGGGGACCATGGTCGGCTACACCTTC. Translated, it gives CASSQDGAGTMVGYTF.

J is TRBJ2-2 and V is TRBV7-6; 12 nucleotides agree with TRBD2. Losses at the gene ends were 5 bases for V and 7 bases for J; bases not matched to a gene: 14. CDR1 and CDR2 from the germline V gene are SGHVS and FNYEAQ. The CDR3 contains 18 residues. CDR3 bases: TGTGCCAGCAGCCCCCGGTGGCTAGCGGGAGGGCCCGGCGGGGAGCTGTTTTTT. Encoded protein: CASSPRWLAGGPGGELFF.

V and J are TRBV11-2 and TRBJ2-1, with 7 bases identical to TRBD2. V gave up 6 bases and J gave up 9 bases; unmatched junction bases: 8. CDR1 and CDR2 (germline): SGHAT, FQNNGV. The CDR3 covers 13 residues. The CDR3 loop is CASRATSDLEQFF. In DNA form, the CDR3 reads TGTGCCAGCAGAGCTACTAGCGACCTTGAGCAGTTCTTC.

V gene TRBV15 combines with J gene TRBJ2-3; TRBD2 might be the D (7 bases). Trimming shortened V by 1 base and J by 4 bases, and 12 bases separated the two germline ends. CDR1 and CDR2 (germline): LNHNV, YYDKDF (reference sequence). CDR3 length: 15 residues. DNA of the CDR3: TGTGCCACCAGCAGAGGAGGGGGGGTTCCAGATACGCAGTATTTT. Amino acid sequence: CATSRGGGVPDTQYF. Using reference TRBV15 and TRBJ2-3 for the parts outside the CDR3, the full variable domain is DAMVIQNPRYQVTQFGKPVTLSCSQTLNHNVMYWYQQKSSQAPKLLFHYYDKDFNNEADTPDNFQSRRPNTSFCFLDIRSPGLGDTAMYLCATSRGGGVPDTQYFGPGTRLTVL.

The genes are TRBV5-1 and TRBJ1-1; possibly TRBD1 for D (5 bases). CDR3 length equals 14 residues. The V and J ends lost 0 bases and 5 bases respectively, with 11 bases between them. Germline CDR1 SGHRS, CDR2 YFSETQ. The CDR3 region has the DNA TGCGCCAGCAGCTTGGAGGGGTTTGAGACTGAAGCTTTCTTT. Translating gives CASSLEGFETEAFF.

This sequence joins TRBV7-2 and TRBJ2-3; TRBD2 aligns across 9 bases. This CDR3 contains 15 residues. Germline loops: CDR1 SGHTA, CDR2 FQGNSA. The trim removed 5 bases at V and 4 bases at J, leaving 7 bases unmatched. The CDR3 protein is CASSLVSGGADTQYF. DNA for the CDR3: TGTGCCAGCAGCCTGGTTAGCGGGGGAGCAGATACGCAGTATTTT.

The rearrangement links TRBV7-6 to TRBJ2-1, with 7 positions matching TRBD1. The CDR3 extends over 16 amino acids. The J segment lost 3 bases and the V segment lost 1 base, leaving 6 bases of the junction unmatched. CDR1 is SGHVS, CDR2 FNYEAQ, per germline. The CDR3 loop reads CASSLEGSGGYNEQFF. The CDR3 nucleotides read TGTGCCAGCAGCTTAGAGGGGTCAGGGGGCTACAATGAGCAGTTCTTC.

The V gene is TRBV6-1, the J gene TRBJ1-2; the D gene is possibly TRBD1 (6 bases). Germline V gene lookup returns CDR1 MNHNS and CDR2 SASEGT. There are 13 residues in the CDR3. The V gene lost 3 bases and the J gene lost 3 bases, with 8 bases spanning the gap. CDR3 amino acids: CASSDRGHYGYTF. The CDR3 DNA follows: TGTGCCAGCAGTGACAGGGGCCACTATGGCTACACCTTC.

This rearrangement joins TRBV18 to TRBJ2-3; 11 positions match TRBD2. Germline assignment: CDR1 KGHSH and CDR2 LQKENI. The CDR3 sequence is 17 residues long. V lost 2 bases to trimming and J lost 2 bases; unmatched junction nucleotides: 6. The CDR3 sequence is CASSPGLAGGPTDTQYF. The CDR3 region has the DNA TGTGCCAGCTCACCAGGGTTAGCGGGAGGGCCCACAGATACGCAGTATTTT. The full variable domain, completed using reference TRBV18 and TRBJ2-3, is NAGVMQNPRHLVRRRGQEARLRCSPMKGHSHVYWYRQLPEEGLKFMVYLQKENIIDESGMPKERFSAEFPKEGPSILRIQQVVRGDSAAYFCASSPGLAGGPTDTQYFGPGTRLTVL.

The chain recombines TRBV18 with TRBJ2-5; unclear D gene. The CDR3 covers 13 residues. The V gene lost 2 bases and the J gene lost 0 bases, with 4 bases spanning the gap. Germline V gene lookup returns CDR1 KGHSH and CDR2 LQKENI. Here the CDR3 DNA reads TGTGCCAGCTCACCAACGGACCAAGAGACCCAGTACTTC. Protein product: CASSPTDQETQYF.

The chain has TRBV7-2 and TRBJ2-5, with D hard to call. The CDR3 is made up of 16 amino acids. V was pared by 1 base and J by 5 bases, with 17 bases between. CDR1 is SGHTA and CDR2 is FQGNSA in the germline V gene. CDR3 nucleotides: TGTGCCAGCAGCTTAGGGTGGCAGCCGAGAGGCGAGACCCAGTACTTC. Translated: CASSLGWQPRGETQYF.

This clone showed up just a few times. The V gene is TRBV5-1, the J gene TRBJ2-7, with D possibly matching TRBD1 (8 bases). This CDR3 region has 15 residues. Germline values: CDR1 SGHRS, CDR2 YFSETQ. V was clipped by 3 bases and J by 6 bases, with 19 bases between them. CDR3 sequence (DNA): TGCGCCAGCAGCTGGGGGGGACAGGCTCTGGGCGAGCAGTACTTC. Translating it yields CASSWGGQALGEQYF.

This clone was observed a few times. This sequence joins TRBV2 and TRBJ1-1; D gene ambiguous. This CDR3 has 13 amino acids. CDR1 SNHLY and CDR2 FYNNEI come from the germline V gene. V was shortened by 4 bases and J by 1 base, with 7 bases between the two germline ends. CDR3: CASSVFGNTEAFF. In DNA form, the CDR3 reads TGTGCCAGCAGTGTGTTCGGGAACACTGAAGCTTTCTTT.

This CDR3 reads CSVGQGLGDTQYF. For the CDR3, the DNA is TGCAGCGTCGGACAGGGGTTAGGGGATACGCAGTATTTT. This chain connects TRBV29-1 to TRBJ2-3, with 9 nucleotides matching TRBD1. The junction had 7 bases not matched to a gene; V was cut back by 6 bases and J by 6 bases. This CDR3 has 13 amino acids. Germline assignment: CDR1 SQVTM and CDR2 ANQGSEA.